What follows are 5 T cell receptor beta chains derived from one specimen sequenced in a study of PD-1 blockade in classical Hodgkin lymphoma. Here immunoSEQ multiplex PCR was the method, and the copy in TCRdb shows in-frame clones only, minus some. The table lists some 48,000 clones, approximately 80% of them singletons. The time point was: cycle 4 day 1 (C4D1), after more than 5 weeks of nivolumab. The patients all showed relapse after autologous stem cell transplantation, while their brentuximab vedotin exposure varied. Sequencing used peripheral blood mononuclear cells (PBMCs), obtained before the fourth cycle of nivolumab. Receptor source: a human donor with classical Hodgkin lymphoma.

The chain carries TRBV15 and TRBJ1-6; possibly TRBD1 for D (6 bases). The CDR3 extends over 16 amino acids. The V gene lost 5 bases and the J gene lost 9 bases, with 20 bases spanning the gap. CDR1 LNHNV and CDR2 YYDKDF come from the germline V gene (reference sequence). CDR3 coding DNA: TGTGCCACCAGCTCTCGCCCCAGGGGCCAAGGTTCACCCCTCCACTTT. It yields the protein CATSSRPRGQGSPLHF.

As DNA, the CDR3 is TGTGCCACTAAACAAGGCAGGGCCAGCTACACCTTC. Protein: CATKQGRASYTF. The chain combines TRBV6-5 with TRBJ1-2; the D gene is possibly TRBD1 (5 bases). Trimming stripped 10 bases from V and 9 bases from J, with 18 bases between. This CDR3 region has 12 residues. CDR1 and CDR2 from the germline V gene are MNHEY and SVGAGI.

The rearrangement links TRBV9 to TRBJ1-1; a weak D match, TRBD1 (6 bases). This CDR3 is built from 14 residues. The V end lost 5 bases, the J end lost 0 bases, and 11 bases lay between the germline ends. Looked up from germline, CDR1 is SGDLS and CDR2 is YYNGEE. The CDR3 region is CASSPTGMNTEAFF. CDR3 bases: TGTGCCAGCAGTCCGACAGGTATGAACACTGAAGCTTTCTTT.

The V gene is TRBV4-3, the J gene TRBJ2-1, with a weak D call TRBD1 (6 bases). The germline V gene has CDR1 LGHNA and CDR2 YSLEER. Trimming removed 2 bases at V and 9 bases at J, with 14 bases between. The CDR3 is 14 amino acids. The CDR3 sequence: CASSQYWGQSEQFF. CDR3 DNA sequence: TGCGCCAGCAGCCAATACTGGGGGCAGAGTGAGCAGTTCTTC.

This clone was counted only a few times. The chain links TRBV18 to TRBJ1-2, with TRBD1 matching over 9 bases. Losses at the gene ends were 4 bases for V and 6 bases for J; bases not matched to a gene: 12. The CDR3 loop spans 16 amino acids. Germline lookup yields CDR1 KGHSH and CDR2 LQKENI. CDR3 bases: TGTGCCAGCTCACGACACCTGGACAGGGGAAGGGATGGCTACACCTTC. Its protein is CASSRHLDRGRDGYTF.